These 15 T cell receptor beta chains came from one sample sequenced in a study of cytomegalovirus exposure and HLA in healthy donors. Sequencing was performed with immunoSEQ multiplex PCR; in TCRdb, only in-frame clones are kept and a portion is missing. This table has about 130,000 clones, roughly 86% appearing once. The sample comprised PBMCs. These receptors all come from a man aged 25 to 40 in good health and CMV-seronegative.

The chain has TRBV2 and TRBJ2-2; 7 bases map to TRBD2. The CDR3 covers 18 residues. Germline V CDR1 and CDR2: SNHLY, FYNNEI. J lost 4 bases, V lost 0 bases, and 11 bases had no gene match. The CDR3 coding sequence is TGTGCCAGCAGTGAAGCCCATGCGGGGGTGGATATCACCGGGGAGCTGTTTTTT. This codes for CASSEAHAGVDITGELFF. Variable domain in full (rest from reference TRBV2 and TRBJ2-2): EPEVTQTPSHQVTQMGQEVILRCVPISNHLYFYWYRQILGQKVEFLVSFYNNEISEKSEIFDDQFSVERPDGSNFTLKIRSTKLEDSAMYFCASSEAHAGVDITGELFFGEGSRLTVL.

The chain combines TRBV4-1 with TRBJ2-7; D not certain. With 0 bases removed from V and 0 bases from J, the gap between germline ends came to 3 bases. Looked up from germline, CDR1 is MGHRA and CDR2 is YSYEKL. This CDR3 spans 13 amino acids. DNA for the CDR3: TGCGCCAGCAGCCAAGACCGCTCCTACGAGCAGTACTTC. This codes for CASSQDRSYEQYF.

The rearrangement joins TRBV7-8 to TRBJ1-1; D is possibly TRBD1 (6 bases). Per germline, CDR1 SGHVS and CDR2 FQNEAQ. V shed 2 bases and J shed 3 bases, with 16 bases lying between them. This CDR3 is built from 16 residues. In DNA form, the CDR3 reads TGTGCCAGCAGCTTACGTGGGGGGGGCTGGGACACTGAAGCTTTCTTT. Amino acid sequence: CASSLRGGGWDTEAFF.

V is TRBV11-2 and J is TRBJ1-3; D not resolved. The V end was cut by 0 bases, the J end by 1 base, with 13 bases between. The CDR3 loop spans 17 amino acids. Germline-derived CDR1 and CDR2 are SGHAT and FQNNGV. The CDR3 DNA is TGTGCCAGCAGCTTAGATAGTTGGGCAGATTCTGGAAACACCATATATTTT. Amino acid sequence: CASSLDSWADSGNTIYF.

The V call is TRBV27, the J call TRBJ2-6; D is undetermined. The CDR3 is 14 residues long. CDR1 is MNHEY and CDR2 is SMNVEV in the germline V gene (reference sequence). Trimming removed 5 bases from V and 0 bases from J, with 5 bases in between. The CDR3 protein is CASSPGSGANVLTF. The DNA for the CDR3 is TGTGCCAGCAGTCCCGGCTCTGGGGCCAACGTCCTGACTTTC.

The J gene is TRBJ1-4, the V gene TRBV27, with TRBD1 matching 7 bases. The CDR3 runs 16 residues. Germline loops: CDR1 MNHEY, CDR2 SMNVEV (reference sequence). The V and J ends lost 5 bases and 6 bases, in that order; junction bases with no gene match: 12. The CDR3 spells CASSPDNRGLDEKLFF. In DNA, the CDR3 is TGTGCCAGCAGTCCCGATAACAGGGGTTTGGATGAAAAACTGTTTTTT.

The chain carries TRBV7-6 and TRBJ1-1; 7 nucleotides line up with TRBD1. The CDR3 loop spans 15 amino acids. CDR1 SGHVS and CDR2 FNYEAQ come from the germline V gene. J gave up 3 bases and V 5 bases, and 9 bases lay outside the gene matches. CDR3 DNA sequence: TGTGCCAGCAGCGCATGGGACAGCGAGGACACTGAAGCTTTCTTT. This encodes CASSAWDSEDTEAFF.

The chain has TRBV7-9 and TRBJ2-3; D gene unclear. The germline gives CDR1 SEHNR, CDR2 FQNEAQ (reference sequence). The CDR3 has 14 amino acids. V lost 2 bases and J lost 2, with 8 bases in between. The CDR3 sequence: CASSLNDNTDTQYF. The CDR3 DNA sequence: TGTGCCAGCAGCTTAAACGACAACACAGATACGCAGTATTTT.

Here the CDR3 reads CASSSLRSSGANVLTF. The CDR3 coding sequence is TGTGCCAGCAGCTCATTACGGTCCTCTGGGGCCAACGTCCTGACTTTC. The chain joins TRBV7-9 to TRBJ2-6; D is uncertain. Trimming took off 4 bases at V and 0 bases at J, with 10 bases between the two ends. The CDR3 loop spans 16 amino acids. CDR1 and CDR2 from the germline V gene are SEHNR and FQNEAQ (reference sequence).

This chain joins TRBV18 and TRBJ1-2; D call uncertain. CDR1 KGHSH and CDR2 LQKENI come from the germline V gene. CDR3 size: 13 residues. Trimming removed 5 bases at V and 4 bases at J, with 11 bases between. CDR3 bases: TGTGCCAGCTCAAACGCGGAGGGCTATGGCTACACCTTC. Residues: CASSNAEGYGYTF.

CDR3 in amino acids: CASSLAPAGSGELFF. As DNA, the CDR3 is TGTGCCAGCAGCTTAGCGCCCGCAGGGTCCGGGGAGCTGTTTTTT. This chain joins TRBV7-2 and TRBJ2-2; maybe TRBD1 (5 bases). Trimming cost V 0 bases and J 6 bases, with 11 bases left between them. This CDR3 has 15 residues. Germline V gives CDR1 SGHTA, CDR2 FQGNSA.

The rearrangement joins TRBV5-1 to TRBJ2-1, with TRBD1 matching over 8 bases. V was pared by 2 bases and J by 5 bases, with 6 bases of the junction left unmatched. The CDR3 has 15 residues. Per germline, CDR1 SGHRS and CDR2 YFSETQ. The CDR3 protein is CASSFQGARHNEQFF. The CDR3 region has the DNA TGCGCCAGCAGCTTCCAGGGGGCACGTCACAATGAGCAGTTCTTC.

The chain links TRBV5-6 to TRBJ2-3, with unresolved D. Trimming took off 2 bases at V and 4 bases at J, with 14 bases between the two ends. This CDR3 comprises 15 residues. Germline CDR1 SGHDT, CDR2 YYEEEE. The CDR3 sequence: CASSLWVASADTQYF. The CDR3 region has the DNA TGTGCCAGCAGCTTATGGGTAGCTTCGGCAGATACGCAGTATTTT.

The chain uses TRBV13 and TRBJ2-7, with 8 bases identical to TRBD1. The CDR3 is 14 residues long. Germline-derived CDR1 and CDR2 are PRHDT and FYEKMQ (reference sequence). Trimming cost V 3 bases and J 5 bases; bases outside gene matches: 6. CDR3 protein: CASSFTDRAHEQYF. The CDR3 DNA reads as TGTGCCAGCAGCTTCACGGACAGGGCCCACGAGCAGTACTTC.

The rearrangement joins TRBV13 to TRBJ2-1; TRBD2 matches at 7 bases. Looked up from germline, CDR1 is PRHDT and CDR2 is FYEKMQ (reference sequence). Trimming cost V 5 bases and J 0 bases; bases outside gene matches: 7. CDR3 length equals 16 residues. CDR3 sequence (DNA): TGTGCCAGCAGCCGGTTGGGCGGGGGCTCCTACAATGAGCAGTTCTTC. Translation gives CASSRLGGGSYNEQFF.